One sample yielded the 5 T cell receptor beta chains listed below, sequenced in a study of blood T cell repertoires in COVID-19. Profiled with immunoSEQ multiplex PCR; TCRdb holds only in-frame clones, not every one. The data show about 60,000 clones, under 80% seen once. The sequenced sample consisted of peripheral blood. The receptor source for this set is a human donor in a cohort sampled during active COVID-19.

The chain uses TRBV27 and TRBJ1-1; D is ambiguous. V was trimmed by 6 bases and J by 1 base, leaving 12 bases between them. The length of the CDR3 is 14 residues. Per germline, CDR1 MNHEY and CDR2 SMNVEV (reference sequence). CDR3 nucleotides: TGTGCCAGCAGCCTAAGACTGGGGAACACTGAAGCTTTCTTT. Its protein is CASSLRLGNTEAFF.

The chain couples TRBV4-1 to TRBJ1-6; possibly TRBD1 for D (6 bases). The germline V gene encodes CDR1 MGHRA and CDR2 YSYEKL. The germline V and J ends were trimmed by 3 bases and 5 bases, with 11 bases remaining between them. The CDR3 is 15 residues long. CDR3 residues: CASSQGTLNNSPLHF. DNA for the CDR3: TGCGCCAGCAGCCAGGGGACACTCAATAATTCACCCCTCCACTTT.

The J gene is TRBJ2-7, the V gene TRBV11-2; possibly TRBD2 for D (6 bases). In germline, CDR1 is SGHAT, CDR2 FQNNGV. Deletions cut 5 bases from V and 4 bases from J, with 18 bases between. The CDR3 length is 15 residues. The CDR3 region has the DNA TGTGCCAGCAGCCCGTCTTCTGGACTAACTTACGAGCAGTACTTC. Translating gives CASSPSSGLTYEQYF.

This clone has just a few counts. V usage is TRBV3-1 (or the pseudogene TRBV3-2) and J usage is TRBJ1-1; possible D gene TRBD1, 5 bases. The V and J ends lost 0 bases and 5 bases respectively, with 7 bases between them. Germline V gives CDR1 LGHDT, CDR2 YNNKEL (reference sequence). The CDR3 contains 13 residues. CDR3 residues: CASSQDRGTEAFF. The CDR3 nucleotides read TGTGCCAGCAGCCAAGATCGGGGGACTGAAGCTTTCTTT.

The V call is TRBV7-2, the J call TRBJ1-3, with 8 bases that match TRBD1. Germline assignment: CDR1 SGHTA and CDR2 FQGNSA. V lost 5 bases and J lost 0; bases outside the gene matches: 9. The CDR3 has 17 residues. CDR3: CASSPRTGRSSGNTIYF. The CDR3 nucleotides read TGTGCCAGCAGCCCGCGGACAGGGCGCAGCTCTGGAAACACCATATATTTT.